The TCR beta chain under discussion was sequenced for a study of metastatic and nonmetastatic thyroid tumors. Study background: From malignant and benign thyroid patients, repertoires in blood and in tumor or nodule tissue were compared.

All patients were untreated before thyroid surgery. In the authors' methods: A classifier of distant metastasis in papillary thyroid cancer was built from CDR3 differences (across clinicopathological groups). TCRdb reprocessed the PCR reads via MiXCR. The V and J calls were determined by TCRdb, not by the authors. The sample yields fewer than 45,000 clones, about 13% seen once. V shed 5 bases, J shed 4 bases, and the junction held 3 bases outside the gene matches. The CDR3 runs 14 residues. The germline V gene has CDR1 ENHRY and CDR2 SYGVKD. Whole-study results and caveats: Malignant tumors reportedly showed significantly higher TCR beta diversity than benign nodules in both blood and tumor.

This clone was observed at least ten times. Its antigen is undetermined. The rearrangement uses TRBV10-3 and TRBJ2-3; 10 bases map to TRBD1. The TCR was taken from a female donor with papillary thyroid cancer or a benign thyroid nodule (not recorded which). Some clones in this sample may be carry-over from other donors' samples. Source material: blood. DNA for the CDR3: TGTGCCATCAGTCGGGACAGGGGTGCAGATACGCAGTATTTT. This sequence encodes CAISRDRGADTQYF.